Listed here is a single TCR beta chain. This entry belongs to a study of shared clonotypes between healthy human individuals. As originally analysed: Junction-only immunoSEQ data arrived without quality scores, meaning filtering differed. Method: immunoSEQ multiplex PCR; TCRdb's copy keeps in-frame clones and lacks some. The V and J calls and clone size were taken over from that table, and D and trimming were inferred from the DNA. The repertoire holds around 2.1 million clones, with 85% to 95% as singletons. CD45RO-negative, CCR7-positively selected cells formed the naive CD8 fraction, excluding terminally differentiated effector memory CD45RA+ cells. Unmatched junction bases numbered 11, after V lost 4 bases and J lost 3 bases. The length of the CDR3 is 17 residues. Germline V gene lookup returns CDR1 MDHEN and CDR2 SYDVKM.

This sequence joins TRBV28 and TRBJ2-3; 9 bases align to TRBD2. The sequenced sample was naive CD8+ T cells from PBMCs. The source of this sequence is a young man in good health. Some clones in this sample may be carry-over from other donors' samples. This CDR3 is CASSSGRREGWTDTQYF. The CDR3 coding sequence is TGTGCCAGCAGTTCGGGCAGGCGGGAGGGGTGGACAGATACGCAGTATTTT.